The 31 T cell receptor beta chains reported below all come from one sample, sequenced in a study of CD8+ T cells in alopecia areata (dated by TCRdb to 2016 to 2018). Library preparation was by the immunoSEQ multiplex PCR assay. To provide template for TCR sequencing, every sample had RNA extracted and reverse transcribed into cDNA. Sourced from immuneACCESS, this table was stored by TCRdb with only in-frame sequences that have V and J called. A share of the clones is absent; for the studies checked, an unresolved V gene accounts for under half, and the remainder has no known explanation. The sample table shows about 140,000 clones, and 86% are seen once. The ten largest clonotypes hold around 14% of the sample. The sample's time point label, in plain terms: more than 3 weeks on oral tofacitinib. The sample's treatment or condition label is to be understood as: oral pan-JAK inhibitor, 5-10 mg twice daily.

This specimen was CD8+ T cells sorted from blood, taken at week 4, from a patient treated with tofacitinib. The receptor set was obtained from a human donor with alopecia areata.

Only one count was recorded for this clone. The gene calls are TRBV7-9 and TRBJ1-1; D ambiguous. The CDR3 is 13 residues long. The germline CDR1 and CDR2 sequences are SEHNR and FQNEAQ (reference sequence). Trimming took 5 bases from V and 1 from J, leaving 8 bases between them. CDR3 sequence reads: CASSADGNTEAFF. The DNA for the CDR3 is TGTGCCAGCAGCGCGGATGGGAACACTGAAGCTTTCTTT. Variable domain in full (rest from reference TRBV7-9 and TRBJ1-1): DTGVSQNPRHKITKRGQNVTFRCDPISEHNRLYWYRQTLGQGPEFLTYFQNEAQLEKSRLLSDRFSAERPKGSFSTLEIQRTEQGDSAMYLCASSADGNTEAFFGQGTRLTVV.

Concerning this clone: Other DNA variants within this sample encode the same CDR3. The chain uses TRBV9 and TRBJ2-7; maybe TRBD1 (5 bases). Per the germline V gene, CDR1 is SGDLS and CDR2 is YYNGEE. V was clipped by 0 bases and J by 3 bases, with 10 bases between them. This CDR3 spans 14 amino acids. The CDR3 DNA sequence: TGTGCCAGCAGCGTAGGAGACAGTGACTACGAGCAGTACTTC. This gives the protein CASSVGDSDYEQYF.

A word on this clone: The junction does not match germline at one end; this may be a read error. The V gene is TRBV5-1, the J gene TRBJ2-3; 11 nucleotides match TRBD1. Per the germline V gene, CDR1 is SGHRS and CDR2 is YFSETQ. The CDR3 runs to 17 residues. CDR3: CASTEGDRGYSTDTQYF. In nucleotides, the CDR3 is TGCGCCAGCACCGAGGGGGACAGGGGGTATAGTACAGATACACAGTATTTT. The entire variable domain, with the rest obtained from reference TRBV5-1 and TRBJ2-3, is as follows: KAGVTQTPRYLIKTRGQQVTLSCSPISGHRSVSWYQQTPGQGLQFLFEYFSETQRNKGNFPGRFSGRQFSNSRSEMNVSTLELGDSALYLCASTEGDRGYSTDTQYFGPGTRLTVL.

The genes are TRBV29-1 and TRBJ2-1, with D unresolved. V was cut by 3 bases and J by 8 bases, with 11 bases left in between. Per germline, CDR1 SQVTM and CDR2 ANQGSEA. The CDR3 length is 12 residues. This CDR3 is CSVEFGNHEQFF. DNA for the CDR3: TGCAGCGTTGAGTTTGGGAATCATGAGCAGTTCTTC.

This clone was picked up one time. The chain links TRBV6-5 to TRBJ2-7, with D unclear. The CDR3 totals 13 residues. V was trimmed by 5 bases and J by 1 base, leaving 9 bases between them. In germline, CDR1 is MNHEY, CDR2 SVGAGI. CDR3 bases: TGTGCCAGCAGTGATTATCAGTCCTACGAGCAGTACTTC. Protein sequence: CASSDYQSYEQYF.

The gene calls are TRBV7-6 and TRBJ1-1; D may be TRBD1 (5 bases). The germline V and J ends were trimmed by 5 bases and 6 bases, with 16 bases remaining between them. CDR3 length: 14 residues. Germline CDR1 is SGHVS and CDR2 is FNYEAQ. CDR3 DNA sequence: TGTGCCAGCAGCCAAACAGGTATCTCCTCTGAAGCTTTCTTT. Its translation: CASSQTGISSEAFF.

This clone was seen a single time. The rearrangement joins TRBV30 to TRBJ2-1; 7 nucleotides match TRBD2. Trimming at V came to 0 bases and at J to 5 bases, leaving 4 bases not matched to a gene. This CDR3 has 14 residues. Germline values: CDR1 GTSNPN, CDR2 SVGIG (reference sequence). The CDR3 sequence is CAWSVLALHNEQFF. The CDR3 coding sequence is TGTGCCTGGAGTGTACTAGCGTTGCACAATGAGCAGTTCTTC.

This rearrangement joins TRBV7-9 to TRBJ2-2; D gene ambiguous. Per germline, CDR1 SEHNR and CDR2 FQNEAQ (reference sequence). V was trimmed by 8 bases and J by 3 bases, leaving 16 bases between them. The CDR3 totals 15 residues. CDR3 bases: TGTGCCAGCCGAAATGAACCGGCGGACACCGGGGAGCTGTTTTTT. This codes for CASRNEPADTGELFF. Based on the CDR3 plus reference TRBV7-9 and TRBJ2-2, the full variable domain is DTGVSQNPRHKITKRGQNVTFRCDPISEHNRLYWYRQTLGQGPEFLTYFQNEAQLEKSRLLSDRFSAERPKGSFSTLEIQRTEQGDSAMYLCASRNEPADTGELFFGEGSRLTVL.

The CDR3 coding sequence is TGCGCCAGCAGCTTAAGCGGGGGGGAAGATACGCAGTATTTT. As protein: CASSLSGGEDTQYF. V usage is TRBV4-1 and J usage is TRBJ2-3, with 10 bases that match TRBD2. V gave up 5 bases and J gave up 5 bases; unmatched junction bases: 4. The CDR3 extends over 14 amino acids. The germline V gene encodes CDR1 MGHRA and CDR2 YSYEKL.

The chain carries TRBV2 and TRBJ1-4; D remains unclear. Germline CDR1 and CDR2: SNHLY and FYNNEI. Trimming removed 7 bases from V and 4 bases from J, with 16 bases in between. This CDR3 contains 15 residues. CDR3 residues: CASIVSVRRNEKLFF. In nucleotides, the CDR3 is TGTGCCAGCATCGTGAGTGTCAGGCGTAATGAAAAACTGTTTTTT.

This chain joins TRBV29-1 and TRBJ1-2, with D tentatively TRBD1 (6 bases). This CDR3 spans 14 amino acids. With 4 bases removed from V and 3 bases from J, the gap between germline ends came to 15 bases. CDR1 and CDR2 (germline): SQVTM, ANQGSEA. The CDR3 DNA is TGCAGCGTTGTGGACCCAGGGGCCGACTATGGCTACACCTTC. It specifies CSVVDPGADYGYTF.

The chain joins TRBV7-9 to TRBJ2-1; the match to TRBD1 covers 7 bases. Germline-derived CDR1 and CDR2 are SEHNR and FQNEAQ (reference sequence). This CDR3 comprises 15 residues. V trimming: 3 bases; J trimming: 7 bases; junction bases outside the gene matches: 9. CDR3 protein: CASSFVRTGRNEQFF. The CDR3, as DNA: TGTGCCAGCAGCTTTGTAAGGACAGGCAGGAATGAGCAGTTCTTC.

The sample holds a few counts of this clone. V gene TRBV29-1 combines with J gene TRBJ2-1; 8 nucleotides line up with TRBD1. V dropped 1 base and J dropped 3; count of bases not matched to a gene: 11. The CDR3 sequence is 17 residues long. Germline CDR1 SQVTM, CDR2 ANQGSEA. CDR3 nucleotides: TGCAGCGTTGAAGCCGGGACAGGCCTCGGGGTCTACAATGAGCAGTTCTTC. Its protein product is CSVEAGTGLGVYNEQFF.

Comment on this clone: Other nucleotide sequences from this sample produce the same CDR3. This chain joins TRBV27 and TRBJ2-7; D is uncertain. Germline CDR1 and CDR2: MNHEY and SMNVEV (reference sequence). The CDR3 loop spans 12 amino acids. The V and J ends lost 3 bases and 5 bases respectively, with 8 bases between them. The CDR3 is CASSLLGDEQYF. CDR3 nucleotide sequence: TGTGCCAGCAGTTTGCTCGGAGACGAGCAGTACTTC.

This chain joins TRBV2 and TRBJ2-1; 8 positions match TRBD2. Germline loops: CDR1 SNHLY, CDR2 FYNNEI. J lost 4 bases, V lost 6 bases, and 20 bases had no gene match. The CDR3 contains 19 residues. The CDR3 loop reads CASRANPTEERGPYNEQFF. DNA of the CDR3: TGTGCCAGCAGGGCGAATCCGACCGAGGAGCGGGGGCCTTACAATGAGCAGTTCTTC.

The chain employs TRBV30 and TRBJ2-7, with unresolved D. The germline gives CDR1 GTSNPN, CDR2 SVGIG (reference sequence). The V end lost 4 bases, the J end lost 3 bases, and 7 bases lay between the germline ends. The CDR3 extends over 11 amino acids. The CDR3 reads CAWMRSYEQYF. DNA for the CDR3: TGTGCCTGGATGAGAAGCTACGAGCAGTACTTC.

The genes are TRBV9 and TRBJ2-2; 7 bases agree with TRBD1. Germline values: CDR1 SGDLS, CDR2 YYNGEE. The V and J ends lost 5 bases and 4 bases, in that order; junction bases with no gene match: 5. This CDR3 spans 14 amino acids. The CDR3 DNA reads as TGTGCCAGCAGTGATCAGGGGGTCACCGGGGAGCTGTTTTTT. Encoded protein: CASSDQGVTGELFF.

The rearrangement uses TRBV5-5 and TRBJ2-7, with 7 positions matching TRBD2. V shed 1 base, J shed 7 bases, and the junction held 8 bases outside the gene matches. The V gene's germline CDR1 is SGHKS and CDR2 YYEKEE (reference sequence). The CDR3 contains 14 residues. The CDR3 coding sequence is TGTGCCAGCAGCTTGCCCGGGACTACCGAGGAGCAGTACTTC. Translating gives CASSLPGTTEEQYF.

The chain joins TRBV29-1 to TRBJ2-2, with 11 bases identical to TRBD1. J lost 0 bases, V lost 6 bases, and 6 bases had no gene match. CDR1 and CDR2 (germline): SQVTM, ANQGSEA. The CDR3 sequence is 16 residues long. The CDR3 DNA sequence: TGCAGCGTCGCCGGGACAGGGGGACCGAACACCGGGGAGCTGTTTTTT. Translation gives CSVAGTGGPNTGELFF.

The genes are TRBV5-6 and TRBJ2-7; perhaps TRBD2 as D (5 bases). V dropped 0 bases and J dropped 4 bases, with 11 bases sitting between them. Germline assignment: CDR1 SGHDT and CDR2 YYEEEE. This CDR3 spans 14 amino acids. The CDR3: CASSLASLVYEQYF. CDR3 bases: TGTGCCAGCAGCTTGGCCTCACTAGTGTACGAGCAGTACTTC.

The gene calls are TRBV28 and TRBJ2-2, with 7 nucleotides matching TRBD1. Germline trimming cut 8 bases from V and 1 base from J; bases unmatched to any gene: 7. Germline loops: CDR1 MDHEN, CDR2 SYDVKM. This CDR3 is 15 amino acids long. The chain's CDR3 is CASLTGTVNTGELFF. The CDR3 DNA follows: TGTGCCAGCCTAACCGGGACAGTGAACACCGGGGAGCTGTTTTTT. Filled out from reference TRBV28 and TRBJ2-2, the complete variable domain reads DVKVTQSSRYLVKRTGEKVFLECVQDMDHENMFWYRQDPGLGLRLIYFSYDVKMKEKGDIPEGYSVSREKKERFSLILESASTNQTSMYLCASLTGTVNTGELFFGEGSRLTVL.

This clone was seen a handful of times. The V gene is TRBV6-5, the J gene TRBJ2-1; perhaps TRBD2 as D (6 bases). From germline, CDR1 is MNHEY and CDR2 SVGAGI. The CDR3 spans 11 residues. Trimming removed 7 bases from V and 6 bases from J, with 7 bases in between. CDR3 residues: CASTGGNEQFF. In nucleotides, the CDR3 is TGTGCCAGCACCGGGGGCAATGAGCAGTTCTTC.

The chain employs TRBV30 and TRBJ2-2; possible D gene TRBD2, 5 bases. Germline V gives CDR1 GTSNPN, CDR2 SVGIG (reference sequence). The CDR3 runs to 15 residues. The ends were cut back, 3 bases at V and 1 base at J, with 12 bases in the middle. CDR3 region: CAWSGEFRNTGELFF. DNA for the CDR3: TGTGCCTGGAGCGGGGAGTTTAGGAACACCGGGGAGCTGTTTTTT. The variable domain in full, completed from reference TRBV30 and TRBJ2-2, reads SQTIHQWPATLVQPVGSPLSLECTVEGTSNPNLYWYRQAAGRGLQLLFYSVGIGQISSEVPQNLSASRPQDRQFILSSKKLLLSDSGFYLCAWSGEFRNTGELFFGEGSRLTVL.

CDR3 protein: CASSLGTAYEQYF. DNA for the CDR3: TGTGCCAGCAGCTTAGGGACAGCCTACGAGCAGTACTTC. This chain joins TRBV7-6 and TRBJ2-7, with D tentatively TRBD1 (6 bases). Germline CDR1 is SGHVS and CDR2 is FNYEAQ. The CDR3 runs 13 residues. Trimming stripped 1 base from V and 2 bases from J, with 6 bases between.

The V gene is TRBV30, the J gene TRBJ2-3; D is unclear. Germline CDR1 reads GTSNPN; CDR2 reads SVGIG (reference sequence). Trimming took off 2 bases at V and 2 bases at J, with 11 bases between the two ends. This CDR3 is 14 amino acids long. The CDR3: CAWSPAANTDTQYF. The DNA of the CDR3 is TGTGCCTGGAGTCCTGCCGCAAACACAGATACGCAGTATTTT.

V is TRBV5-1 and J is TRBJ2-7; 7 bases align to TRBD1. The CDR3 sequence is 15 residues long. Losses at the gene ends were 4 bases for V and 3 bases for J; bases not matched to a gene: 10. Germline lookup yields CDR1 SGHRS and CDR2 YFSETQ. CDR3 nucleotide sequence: TGCGCCAGCAGCCCCCGACAGGGCTACATCTACGAGCAGTACTTC. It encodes CASSPRQGYIYEQYF.

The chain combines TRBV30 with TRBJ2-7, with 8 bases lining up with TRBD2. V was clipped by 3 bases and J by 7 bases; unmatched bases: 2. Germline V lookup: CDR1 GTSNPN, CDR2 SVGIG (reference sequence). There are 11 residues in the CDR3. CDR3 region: CAWRLAGEQYF. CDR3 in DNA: TGTGCCTGGAGGTTAGCGGGGGAGCAGTACTTC.

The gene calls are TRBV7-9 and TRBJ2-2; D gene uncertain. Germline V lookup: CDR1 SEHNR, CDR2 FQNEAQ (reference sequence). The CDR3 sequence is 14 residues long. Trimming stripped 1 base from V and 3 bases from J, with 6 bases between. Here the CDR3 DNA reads TGTGCCAGCAGCTTAGAGATAGACACCGGGGAGCTGTTTTTT. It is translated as CASSLEIDTGELFF.

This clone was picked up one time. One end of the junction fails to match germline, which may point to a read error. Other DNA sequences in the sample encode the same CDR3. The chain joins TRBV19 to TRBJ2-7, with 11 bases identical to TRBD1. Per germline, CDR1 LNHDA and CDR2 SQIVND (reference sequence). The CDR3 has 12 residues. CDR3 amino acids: CASGQGAIEQYF. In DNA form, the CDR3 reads TGTGCCAGCGGACAGGGGGCCATCGAGCAATACTTC. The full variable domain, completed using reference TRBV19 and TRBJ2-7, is DGGITQSPKYLFRKEGQNVTLSCEQNLNHDAMYWYRQDPGQGLRLIYYSQIVNDFQKGDIAEGYSVSREKKESFPLTVTSAQKNPTAFYLCASGQGAIEQYFGPGTRLTVT.

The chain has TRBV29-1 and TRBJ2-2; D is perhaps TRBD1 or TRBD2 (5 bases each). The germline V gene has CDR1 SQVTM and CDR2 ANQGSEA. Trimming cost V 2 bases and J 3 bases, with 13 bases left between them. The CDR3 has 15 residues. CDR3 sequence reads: CSVEWGYRDTGELFF. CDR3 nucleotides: TGCAGCGTTGAATGGGGGTATAGGGACACCGGGGAGCTGTTTTTT.

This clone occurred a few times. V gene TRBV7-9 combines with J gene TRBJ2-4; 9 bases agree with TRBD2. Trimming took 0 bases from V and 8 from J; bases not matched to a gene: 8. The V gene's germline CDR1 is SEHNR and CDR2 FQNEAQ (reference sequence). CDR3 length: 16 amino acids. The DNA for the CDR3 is TGTGCCAGCAGCTTAGCGCCGGTAGCGGGAGCTCACATTCAGTACTTC. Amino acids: CASSLAPVAGAHIQYF. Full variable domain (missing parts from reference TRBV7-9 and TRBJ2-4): DTGVSQNPRHKITKRGQNVTFRCDPISEHNRLYWYRQTLGQGPEFLTYFQNEAQLEKSRLLSDRFSAERPKGSFSTLEIQRTEQGDSAMYLCASSLAPVAGAHIQYFGAGTRLSVL.